The next 28 T cell receptor beta chains were all read from a single sample in a study of blood T cell repertoires in COVID-19. The protocol was immunoSEQ multiplex PCR, while the TCRdb copy is restricted to in-frame clones and leaves out a portion. The data contain about 220,000 clones, roughly 84% of them singletons. Material: peripheral blood. The receptors derive from a young man with active or convalescent COVID-19.

The genes are TRBV10-3 and TRBJ1-4; D perhaps matches TRBD1 (5 bases). Trimming removed 6 bases at V and 5 bases at J, with 10 bases between. Germline V gives CDR1 ENHRY, CDR2 SYGVKD. This CDR3 spans 13 amino acids. The CDR3 is CAISRAGNEKLFF. The DNA for the CDR3 is TGTGCCATCAGCAGGGCCGGGAATGAAAAACTGTTTTTT.

The chain uses TRBV24-1 and TRBJ2-7; 7 bases align to TRBD1. From germline, CDR1 is KGHDR and CDR2 SFDVKD. After removal of 3 bases from V and 4 bases from J, the junction contained 14 bases not matched to a gene. The CDR3 loop spans 17 amino acids. The CDR3 is CATSDPRTGREIYEQYF. The CDR3 DNA reads as TGTGCCACCAGTGATCCCCGGACAGGCCGGGAAATATACGAGCAGTACTTC.

The genes are TRBV18 and TRBJ2-3; TRBD2 matches 7 bases. This CDR3 has 19 amino acids. Per germline, CDR1 KGHSH and CDR2 LQKENI. Trimming cost V 2 bases and J 0 bases; bases outside gene matches: 14. DNA of the CDR3: TGTGCCAGCTCACCAAATCTAGCGGTGGGAGGTGCGAGCACAGATACGCAGTATTTT. It specifies CASSPNLAVGGASTDTQYF.

The rearrangement uses TRBV18 and TRBJ2-6, with D possibly TRBD1 on 5 matching bases. The CDR3 runs to 15 residues. V was pared by 8 bases and J by 0 bases, with 11 bases between. The V gene's germline CDR1 is KGHSH and CDR2 LQKENI. CDR3 sequence (DNA): TGTGCCAGCCGCCGAGACAGCTCTGGGGCCAACGTCCTGACTTTC. Protein: CASRRDSSGANVLTF.

This rearrangement joins TRBV6-5 to TRBJ1-1, with 10 bases matching TRBD1. The CDR3 covers 15 residues. Per germline, CDR1 MNHEY and CDR2 SVGAGI. Trimming at V came to 6 bases and at J to 4 bases, leaving 8 bases not matched to a gene. The CDR3 spells CASSPGQGGVTEAFF. Here the CDR3 DNA reads TGTGCCAGCAGCCCCGGACAGGGGGGAGTCACTGAAGCTTTCTTT.

This rearrangement joins TRBV5-1 to TRBJ2-7; 7 nucleotides line up with TRBD1. Germline CDR1 and CDR2: SGHRS and YFSETQ. The CDR3 runs 15 residues. Losses at the gene ends were 4 bases for V and 6 bases for J; bases not matched to a gene: 13. CDR3 protein: CASSAQTGSVGEQYF. CDR3 nucleotide sequence: TGCGCCAGCAGCGCCCAGACAGGGAGTGTGGGCGAGCAGTACTTC.

In this sample, this clone turned up a few times. The chain recombines TRBV7-9 with TRBJ2-7; TRBD2 agrees at 7 bases. In germline, CDR1 is SEHNR, CDR2 FQNEAQ (reference sequence). The CDR3 contains 16 residues. V lost 1 base and J lost 6; bases outside the gene matches: 12. This CDR3 reads CASSLVGGRVIGEQYF. The CDR3 DNA follows: TGTGCCAGCAGCTTAGTCGGTGGGAGGGTAATTGGCGAGCAGTACTTC.

V gene TRBV28 combines with J gene TRBJ1-5; TRBD1 aligns across 9 bases. CDR3 size: 14 residues. Germline CDR1 and CDR2: MDHEN and SYDVKM. Trimming cost V 4 bases and J 6 bases; bases outside gene matches: 4. The CDR3 spells CASSWGQGSQPQHF. DNA for the CDR3: TGTGCCAGCAGTTGGGGACAGGGTAGTCAGCCCCAGCATTTT.

The V gene is TRBV29-1, the J gene TRBJ2-3; 11 bases agree with TRBD1. Germline lookup yields CDR1 SQVTM and CDR2 ANQGSEA. Trimming took 8 bases from V and 3 from J; bases not matched to a gene: 4. This CDR3 has 13 amino acids. CDR3 coding DNA: TGCAGCACGGGACAGGGGGTTACAGATACGCAGTATTTT. Residues: CSTGQGVTDTQYF.

The chain links TRBV28 to TRBJ1-1; tentatively, D is TRBD1 (6 bases). With 8 bases removed from V and 0 bases from J, the gap between germline ends came to 19 bases. This CDR3 is 16 amino acids long. Looked up from germline, CDR1 is MDHEN and CDR2 is SYDVKM. DNA for the CDR3: TGTGCCAGCCTAGGACAAGGACAGCCTATGAACACTGAAGCTTTCTTT. Its translation: CASLGQGQPMNTEAFF. The whole variable domain, remainder taken from reference TRBV28 and TRBJ1-1, is DVKVTQSSRYLVKRTGEKVFLECVQDMDHENMFWYRQDPGLGLRLIYFSYDVKMKEKGDIPEGYSVSREKKERFSLILESASTNQTSMYLCASLGQGQPMNTEAFFGQGTRLTVV.

The sample holds a few counts of this clone. This chain links TRBV4-3 with TRBJ1-3; D is unresolved. Trimming shortened V by 1 base and J by 1 base, and 8 bases separated the two germline ends. CDR1 LGHNA and CDR2 YSLEER come from the germline V gene. The CDR3 covers 15 residues. The CDR3 spells CASSQAPRSGNTIYF. The CDR3 DNA is TGCGCCAGCAGCCAAGCCCCACGGTCTGGAAACACCATATATTTT.

This clone turned up a few times. The J gene is TRBJ1-5, the V gene TRBV27, with 7 bases that match TRBD1. The V and J ends lost 1 base and 0 bases, in that order; junction bases with no gene match: 9. From germline, CDR1 is MNHEY and CDR2 SMNVEV (reference sequence). The CDR3 runs 18 residues. The chain's CDR3 is CASSLYPRTGDSNQPQHF. The CDR3 DNA sequence: TGTGCCAGCAGTTTATACCCTCGGACAGGCGATAGCAATCAGCCCCAGCATTTT.

This sequence joins TRBV7-2 and TRBJ2-5; TRBD1 is a possible D gene (5 bases). This CDR3 comprises 14 residues. Trimming took 5 bases from V and 3 from J, leaving 13 bases between them. CDR1 SGHTA and CDR2 FQGNSA come from the germline V gene. CDR3 sequence (DNA): TGTGCCAGCAGCATACCAGGGCTCGAAGAGACCCAGTACTTC. Translating it yields CASSIPGLEETQYF.

The chain recombines TRBV5-1 with TRBJ1-3; 7 positions agree with TRBD1. The CDR3 spans 13 residues. After removal of 7 bases from V and 4 bases from J, the junction contained 5 bases not matched to a gene. The germline gives CDR1 SGHRS, CDR2 YFSETQ. CDR3 coding DNA: TGCGCCAGCCATGAAGGGGGCGGAAACACCATATATTTT. Protein sequence: CASHEGGGNTIYF.

This chain uses TRBV15 with TRBJ1-5; 9 nucleotides align to TRBD1. Trimming removed 1 base from V and 4 bases from J; junction bases left unmatched: 2. Germline CDR1 is LNHNV and CDR2 is YYDKDF (reference sequence). This CDR3 has 15 amino acids. The CDR3 reads CATSRGTGVNQPQHF. The CDR3 DNA follows: TGTGCCACCAGCAGAGGGACAGGGGTAAATCAGCCCCAGCATTTT.

This chain joins TRBV3-1 (or the pseudogene TRBV3-2) and TRBJ2-5; no firm D call. This CDR3 contains 10 residues. The germline V gene has CDR1 LGHDT and CDR2 YNNKEL (reference sequence). The V end was cut by 8 bases, the J end by 4 bases, with 5 bases between. CDR3 bases: TGTGCCAGCGGGCGAGAGACCCAGTACTTC. Translation: CASGRETQYF.

This chain uses TRBV3-1 (or the pseudogene TRBV3-2) with TRBJ2-1, with 9 bases identical to TRBD2. The CDR3 is made up of 15 amino acids. Germline values: CDR1 LGHDT, CDR2 YNNKEL (reference sequence). The trim removed 4 bases at V and 7 bases at J, leaving 8 bases unmatched. This CDR3 reads CASSRAGGRGNEQFF. CDR3 DNA: TGTGCCAGCAGCCGAGCGGGGGGCCGAGGGAATGAGCAGTTCTTC.

V usage is TRBV28 and J usage is TRBJ2-3; 10 bases agree with TRBD2. The germline gives CDR1 MDHEN, CDR2 SYDVKM. V shed 4 bases and J 8 bases; nucleotides not matched to a gene: 12. The CDR3 has 16 amino acids. As DNA, the CDR3 is TGTGCCAGCAGTTCGCCGGGACTAGCGTTTGGTGGTACGCAGTATTTT. This encodes CASSSPGLAFGGTQYF.

This clone was recorded once. The chain joins TRBV5-1 to TRBJ2-5; 7 bases align to TRBD1. J gave up 3 bases and V 2 bases, and 4 bases lay outside the gene matches. Per the germline V gene, CDR1 is SGHRS and CDR2 is YFSETQ. The CDR3 loop spans 14 amino acids. The CDR3 reads CASSFTGVEETQYF. CDR3 coding DNA: TGCGCCAGCAGCTTCACAGGGGTTGAAGAGACCCAGTACTTC.

The genes are TRBV4-3 and TRBJ2-7, with 7 positions matching TRBD1. This CDR3 has 14 amino acids. V lost 3 bases to trimming and J lost 5 bases; unmatched junction nucleotides: 7. CDR1 and CDR2 from the germline V gene are LGHNA and YSLEER. CDR3 amino acids: CASSQGDRVNEQYF. CDR3 DNA: TGCGCCAGCAGCCAGGGCGACAGGGTGAACGAGCAGTACTTC.

The V gene is TRBV6-5, the J gene TRBJ1-5; no firm D call. The CDR3 is made up of 15 amino acids. Trimming cost V 2 bases and J 5 bases, with 13 bases left between them. The germline CDR1 and CDR2 sequences are MNHEY and SVGAGI. The CDR3 here is CASSYKRAGDQPQHF. The CDR3 DNA reads TGTGCCAGCAGTTACAAGAGGGCGGGAGATCAGCCCCAGCATTTT.

V and J are TRBV11-3 and TRBJ2-3; 8 positions agree with TRBD2. The length of the CDR3 is 15 residues. Germline V gene lookup returns CDR1 SGHNT and CDR2 YENEEA. V lost 4 bases and J lost 6; bases outside the gene matches: 9. CDR3 loop: CASSSGGAKGDTQYF. DNA of the CDR3: TGTGCCAGCAGCTCCGGGGGGGCCAAGGGGGATACGCAGTATTTT.

This chain joins TRBV4-2 and TRBJ1-6; 8 nucleotides align to TRBD1. The CDR3 is made up of 14 amino acids. Germline CDR1 reads LGHNA; CDR2 reads YNFKEQ. The J segment lost 10 bases and the V segment lost 4 bases, leaving 6 bases of the junction unmatched. The CDR3 DNA reads TGTGCCAGCAGCCGAGACAGGGGAGAATCACCCCTCCACTTT. It codes for CASSRDRGESPLHF.

This clone was seen once. The chain carries TRBV5-1 and TRBJ2-1; no reliable D call. This CDR3 spans 14 amino acids. The germline V gene has CDR1 SGHRS and CDR2 YFSETQ. Trimming removed 4 bases from V and 0 bases from J, with 8 bases in between. The CDR3 bases are TGCGCCAGCAGCCTCCGCAGCTCCTACAATGAGCAGTTCTTC. It specifies CASSLRSSYNEQFF.

This sequence joins TRBV27 and TRBJ2-1, with 8 bases aligning to TRBD1. Germline loops: CDR1 MNHEY, CDR2 SMNVEV (reference sequence). V dropped 5 bases and J dropped 3; count of bases not matched to a gene: 9. The CDR3 runs 16 residues. The CDR3 protein is CASSTYRGKGYNEQFF. For the CDR3, the DNA is TGTGCCAGCAGTACCTACAGGGGGAAAGGCTACAATGAGCAGTTCTTC.

The J gene is TRBJ2-7, the V gene TRBV20-1; D unresolved. This CDR3 has 10 amino acids. With 4 bases removed from V and 5 bases from J, the gap between germline ends came to 6 bases. The germline V gene encodes CDR1 DFQATT and CDR2 SNEGSKA (reference sequence). The CDR3 region is CSATENEQYF. The CDR3 DNA reads as TGCAGTGCTACGGAGAACGAGCAGTACTTC.

This clone has a single count. This sequence joins TRBV12-3 or TRBV12-4 and TRBJ1-1; TRBD1 matches at 7 bases. Losses at the gene ends were 3 bases for V and 4 bases for J; bases not matched to a gene: 2. This CDR3 region has 13 residues. This CDR3 is CASSLTGFTEAFF. DNA of the CDR3: TGTGCCAGCAGTTTGACAGGGTTCACTGAAGCTTTCTTT.

The chain is built from TRBV30 and TRBJ1-4; 7 bases map to TRBD1. Germline CDR1 and CDR2: GTSNPN and SVGIG (reference sequence). V was pared by 4 bases and J by 7 bases, with 6 bases of the junction left unmatched. The CDR3 has 13 amino acids. In DNA, the CDR3 is TGTGCCTGGACAAGACAGGGAGTTGAAAAACTGTTTTTT. Translated, it gives CAWTRQGVEKLFF. Full variable domain (remainder filled in from reference TRBV30 and TRBJ1-4): SQTIHQWPATLVQPVGSPLSLECTVEGTSNPNLYWYRQAAGRGLQLLFYSVGIGQISSEVPQNLSASRPQDRQFILSSKKLLLSDSGFYLCAWTRQGVEKLFFGSGTQLSVL.